The 23 T cell receptor beta chains below come from one sample, sequenced in a study of cytotoxic CD8 clonotypes in ibrutinib-treated CLL. Repertoires were generated with immunoSEQ multiplex PCR, while TCRdb's copy carries only in-frame clones and drops some. The sample has 150,000 to 200,000 clones; around nine tenths are singletons. The specimen comprised PBMCs, sampled at disease progression, from a patient treated with ibrutinib. These receptors all stem from a human donor with chronic lymphocytic leukemia.

The chain combines TRBV5-1 with TRBJ2-7; TRBD2 is a possible D gene (5 bases). Germline V gene sequence: CDR1 SGHRS, CDR2 YFSETQ. The CDR3 length is 13 residues. With 0 bases removed from V and 4 bases from J, the gap between germline ends came to 8 bases. CDR3: CASSLALAYEQYF. The CDR3 nucleotides are TGCGCCAGCAGCTTGGCCCTAGCTTACGAGCAGTACTTC.

This chain uses TRBV20-1 with TRBJ1-2; D gene ambiguous. Per germline, CDR1 DFQATT and CDR2 SNEGSKA (reference sequence). Trimming removed 8 bases from V and 2 bases from J, with 9 bases in between. The CDR3 is 11 amino acids. The CDR3 DNA follows: TGCAGTATAAGGGAGAACTATGGCTACACCTTC. Translation gives CSIRENYGYTF.

The CDR3 here is CASSETVTYEQYF. The CDR3 bases are TGTGCCAGCAGCGAGACAGTAACCTACGAGCAGTACTTC. The V gene is TRBV2, the J gene TRBJ2-7; weak D call: TRBD1 (5 bases). CDR1 is SNHLY and CDR2 is FYNNEI in the germline V gene. Trimming stripped 6 bases from V and 2 bases from J, with 11 bases between. This CDR3 is built from 13 residues.

This chain links TRBV19 with TRBJ1-3; 7 bases line up with TRBD1. The trim removed 6 bases at V and 1 base at J, leaving 3 bases unmatched. Germline assignment: CDR1 LNHDA and CDR2 SQIVND (reference sequence). The CDR3 runs to 14 residues. The CDR3 nucleotides read TGTGCCAGTAGCGTCAGGGGGTCTGGAAACACCATATATTTT. It specifies CASSVRGSGNTIYF.

The chain is built from TRBV30 and TRBJ1-1, with D possibly TRBD1 on 5 matching bases. In germline, CDR1 is GTSNPN, CDR2 SVGIG (reference sequence). Deletions cut 2 bases from V and 4 bases from J, with 17 bases between. The CDR3 covers 15 residues. The CDR3 region is CAWSPGGGLGTEAFF. In nucleotides, the CDR3 is TGTGCCTGGAGTCCCGGCGGGGGGTTGGGCACTGAAGCTTTCTTT.

V usage is TRBV19 and J usage is TRBJ1-2; tentatively, D is TRBD1 (6 bases). V lost 6 bases to trimming and J lost 5 bases, with 16 bases between them. The germline V gene has CDR1 LNHDA and CDR2 SQIVND (reference sequence). The CDR3 covers 14 residues. The CDR3 DNA follows: TGTGCCAGTAGCAGGACAGTCGGGGCGTATGGCTACACCTTC. This gives the protein CASSRTVGAYGYTF.

The V and J genes are TRBV5-8 and TRBJ2-5; unclear D gene. V was cut by 3 bases and J by 7 bases, with 16 bases left in between. The CDR3 runs to 14 residues. In germline, CDR1 is SGHTS, CDR2 YDEGEE. CDR3 nucleotides: TGTGCCAGCAGCTCCAAGGGCCGCCCCGGGACCCAGTACTTC. As protein: CASSSKGRPGTQYF.

V is TRBV5-1 and J is TRBJ2-1; D may match TRBD1 or TRBD2 (5 bases each). V shed 2 bases and J shed 9 bases, with 15 bases lying between them. This CDR3 comprises 14 residues. Per germline, CDR1 SGHRS and CDR2 YFSETQ. CDR3 DNA sequence: TGCGCCAGCAGCTTAGGGACCCAGTCGGGTGAGCAGTTCTTC. Its protein product is CASSLGTQSGEQFF.

This clone was observed a single time. This chain links TRBV27 with TRBJ2-5, with 8 bases that match TRBD1. Trimming removed 5 bases from V and 5 bases from J; junction bases left unmatched: 10. Germline CDR1 reads MNHEY; CDR2 reads SMNVEV (reference sequence). The CDR3 loop spans 15 amino acids. The CDR3 reads CASSIRTGPWETQYF. The CDR3 DNA reads TGTGCCAGCAGTATCCGGACAGGGCCTTGGGAGACCCAGTACTTC.

In this sample, this clone turned up a few times. This rearrangement joins TRBV6-1 to TRBJ2-1; D gene uncertain. Germline V gives CDR1 MNHNS, CDR2 SASEGT. The V gene lost 8 bases and the J gene lost 5 bases, with 4 bases spanning the gap. The CDR3 length is 10 residues. The CDR3 coding sequence is TGTGCCAGCCAAAACAATGAGCAGTTCTTC. This translates into CASQNNEQFF.

In the case of this clone: This same CDR3 is encoded by further DNA sequences in the sample. The chain carries TRBV5-4 and TRBJ2-5; D is possibly TRBD1 or TRBD2 (5 bases each). The CDR3 is 14 residues long. Germline assignment: CDR1 SGHNT and CDR2 YYREEE (reference sequence). V was shortened by 1 base and J by 1 base, with 8 bases between the two germline ends. The CDR3 DNA reads as TGTGCCAGCAGCTTGACCGGGGCCCAAGAGACCCAGTACTTC. It encodes CASSLTGAQETQYF.

The rearrangement uses TRBV7-2 and TRBJ1-3; the D gene is possibly TRBD1 (5 bases). The germline V gene encodes CDR1 SGHTA and CDR2 FQGNSA. The CDR3 has 15 amino acids. V lost 3 bases to trimming and J lost 7 bases, with 16 bases between them. The CDR3 region is CASSLTGQIRNTIYF. The CDR3 region has the DNA TGTGCCAGCAGCTTGACGGGGCAGATCCGGAACACCATATATTTT.

The chain couples TRBV19 to TRBJ2-2; TRBD2 aligns across 9 bases. The CDR3 length is 16 residues. Germline V gene sequence: CDR1 LNHDA, CDR2 SQIVND (reference sequence). V shed 7 bases and J 1 base; nucleotides not matched to a gene: 7. The DNA for the CDR3 is TGTGCCAGTACCTTTCAAGCGGGAGGGAACACCGGGGAGCTGTTTTTT. Residues: CASTFQAGGNTGELFF.

The V call is TRBV28, the J call TRBJ2-4; D is perhaps TRBD1 (6 bases). Germline V lookup: CDR1 MDHEN, CDR2 SYDVKM. The CDR3 contains 18 residues. V lost 4 bases, J lost 0 bases, and 19 bases lay in between. The CDR3 DNA follows: TGTGCCAGCAGTTCGGGACACTTAGGGACCATAGCCAAAAACATTCAGTACTTC. Protein product: CASSSGHLGTIAKNIQYF.

V gene TRBV7-8 combines with J gene TRBJ1-1; possibly TRBD1 for D (5 bases). Germline values: CDR1 SGHVS, CDR2 FQNEAQ. There are 13 residues in the CDR3. Trimming took off 5 bases at V and 1 base at J, with 8 bases between the two ends. Here the CDR3 DNA reads TGTGCCAGCAGCCCCAGGGAGAACACTGAAGCTTTCTTT. Translated, it gives CASSPRENTEAFF.

This rearrangement joins TRBV5-4 to TRBJ1-2, with TRBD1 matching 7 bases. V was pared by 5 bases and J by 2 bases, with 6 bases of the junction left unmatched. The CDR3 is made up of 14 amino acids. Germline values: CDR1 SGHNT, CDR2 YYREEE (reference sequence). DNA of the CDR3: TGTGCCAGCAGAAGACAGGGAAGGAACTATGGCTACACCTTC. It specifies CASRRQGRNYGYTF.

This clone is a singleton in its sample. Here the CDR3 DNA reads TGTGCCAGTAGTATATTGTCCAGTTATAGCAATCAGCCCCAGCATTTT. Encoded protein: CASSILSSYSNQPQHF. This chain links TRBV19 with TRBJ1-5; D is unresolved. Per the germline V gene, CDR1 is LNHDA and CDR2 is SQIVND (reference sequence). V lost 2 bases, J lost 0 bases, and 11 bases lay in between. The CDR3 spans 16 residues.

This sequence joins TRBV2 and TRBJ1-5; D uncertain. Germline CDR1 and CDR2: SNHLY and FYNNEI. The ends were cut back, 4 bases at V and 0 bases at J, with 7 bases in the middle. CDR3 length: 14 amino acids. CDR3 residues: CASSAQHSNQPQHF. As DNA, the CDR3 is TGTGCCAGCAGTGCACAGCATAGCAATCAGCCCCAGCATTTT.

V is TRBV7-8 and J is TRBJ2-7, with 11 nucleotides matching TRBD2. J gave up 7 bases and V 5 bases, and 10 bases lay outside the gene matches. The CDR3 contains 15 residues. Germline lookup yields CDR1 SGHVS and CDR2 FQNEAQ. The CDR3 protein is CASSPGLAGQGEQYF. CDR3 bases: TGTGCCAGCAGCCCTGGACTAGCGGGCCAGGGGGAGCAGTACTTC. Complete variable domain (other parts from reference TRBV7-8 and TRBJ2-7): GAGVSQSPRYKVAKRGQDVALRCDPISGHVSLFWYQQALGQGPEFLTYFQNEAQLDKSGLPSDRFFAERPEGSVSTLKIQRTQQEDSAVYLCASSPGLAGQGEQYFGPGTRLTVT.

The V call is TRBV5-6, the J call TRBJ1-5; no clear D. CDR1 and CDR2 (germline): SGHDT, YYEEEE. V gave up 2 bases and J gave up 0 bases, with 6 bases separating them. The CDR3 is 14 residues long. The CDR3 sequence is CASSFIDSNQPQHF. DNA of the CDR3: TGTGCCAGCAGCTTTATTGATAGCAATCAGCCCCAGCATTTT.

The rearrangement uses TRBV28 and TRBJ2-4; tentatively, D is TRBD1 or TRBD2 (5 bases each). This CDR3 has 12 amino acids. Per the germline V gene, CDR1 is MDHEN and CDR2 is SYDVKM. Trimming removed 7 bases from V and 6 bases from J, with 10 bases in between. CDR3 sequence reads: CASTSGRNIQYF. The CDR3 region has the DNA TGTGCCAGCACGTCAGGGAGAAACATTCAGTACTTC.

The chain recombines TRBV6-5 with TRBJ1-1; weak D call: TRBD1 (6 bases). CDR3 size: 14 residues. V was clipped by 5 bases and J by 1 base, with 11 bases between them. The V gene's germline CDR1 is MNHEY and CDR2 SVGAGI. The DNA for the CDR3 is TGTGCCAGCAGTCTTGGACAGACGAACACTGAAGCTTTCTTT. This sequence encodes CASSLGQTNTEAFF.

This rearrangement joins TRBV28 to TRBJ2-1; no definite D call. In germline, CDR1 is MDHEN, CDR2 SYDVKM. There are 14 residues in the CDR3. Between the trimmed V and J ends, which lost 7 bases and 0 bases, there was a span of 10 bases. This chain's CDR3 is CASTLLSSYNEQFF. In nucleotides, the CDR3 is TGTGCCAGCACCCTCCTCAGCTCCTACAATGAGCAGTTCTTC. Together with reference TRBV28 and TRBJ2-1, the CDR3 gives the full variable domain: DVKVTQSSRYLVKRTGEKVFLECVQDMDHENMFWYRQDPGLGLRLIYFSYDVKMKEKGDIPEGYSVSREKKERFSLILESASTNQTSMYLCASTLLSSYNEQFFGPGTRLTVL.